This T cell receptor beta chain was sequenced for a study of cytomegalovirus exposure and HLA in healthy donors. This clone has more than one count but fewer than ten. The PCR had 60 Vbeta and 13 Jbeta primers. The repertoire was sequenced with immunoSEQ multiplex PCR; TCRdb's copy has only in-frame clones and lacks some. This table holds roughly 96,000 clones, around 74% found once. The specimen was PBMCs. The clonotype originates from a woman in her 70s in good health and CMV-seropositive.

The CDR3 sequence is CASSFRDPRQGGYSGNTIYF. As DNA, the CDR3 is TGTGCCAGCAGCTTCCGAGACCCCAGACAGGGGGGTTACTCTGGAAACACCATATATTTT. This chain links TRBV7-6 with TRBJ1-3; TRBD1 aligns across 9 bases. The germline V gene has CDR1 SGHVS and CDR2 FNYEAQ. The V segment lost 3 bases and the J segment 0 bases; nucleotides outside the gene matches: 15. The CDR3 extends over 20 amino acids.